The entry that follows covers one TCR beta chain sequence. What it recognizes is unknown. The authors ran a second PCR of roughly 6 to 12 cycles using a sample-barcoded 5' primer and a J-beta primer mix. TCRdb analysed the 5' RACE reads with MiXCR anew, one entry per CDR3 protein. This table holds about a million distinct CDR3 sequences, roughly 51% found once. The data were obtained in a study of blood T cells in healthy people across ages. Notes on the study in general: Unsorted PBMCs blocked a conclusive comparison of naive and antigen-experienced cells.

The germline V gene has CDR1 SGHRS and CDR2 YFSETQ. The CDR3 covers 15 residues. The V segment lost 3 bases and the J segment 3 bases; nucleotides outside the gene matches: 8. Specimen: blood. The chain employs TRBV5-1 and TRBJ2-7; 8 bases fit TRBD2. The source is a woman aged 60-75 years in good health. The CDR3 sequence: CASSSPGTRGYEQYF. CDR3 bases: TGCGCCAGCAGCTCGCCCGGGACTAGGGGCTACGAGCAGTACTTC.